Listed here are 4 T cell receptor beta chains from one sample, sequenced in a study of T cells in Graves' hyperthyroidism and ophthalmopathy. TCR beta CDR3 region amplification was performed from RNA transcripts. The HTBI set primed first-round TCR CDR3 RT-PCR. One entry per CDR3 protein results from TCRdb running MiXCR on the multiplex PCR reads. The data contain over 250,000 distinct CDR3 sequences, about 13% of them singletons. The sequenced material came from blood. The receptors were gathered from a woman aged 40 to 50 with Graves' ophthalmopathy.

The genes are TRBV5-1 and TRBJ2-2; D gene uncertain. V was clipped by 2 bases and J by 1 base, with 9 bases between them. The CDR3 loop spans 15 amino acids. Per germline, CDR1 SGHRS and CDR2 YFSETQ. In nucleotides, the CDR3 is TGCGCCAGCAGCTTTGGTCCAGGGAACACCGGGGAGCTGTTTTTT. Translation gives CASSFGPGNTGELFF.

For this clonotype: With a much larger clone just one base away, this may be a read error. Since the CDR3 does not end with the conserved phenylalanine or tryptophan, this likely comes from a read error. The CDR3 DNA sequence: TGCAGCGTTGCGCCCCACGGCCAGGGCGCTTTCATT. It encodes CSVAPHGQGAFI. The chain combines TRBV29-1 with TRBJ1-1; possibly TRBD1 for D (5 bases). This CDR3 is built from 12 residues. Germline lookup yields CDR1 SQVTM and CDR2 ANQGSEA. Trimming shortened V by 4 bases and J by 11 bases, and 17 bases separated the two germline ends.

This clonotype was seen many times. The chain is built from TRBV13 and TRBJ2-5; TRBD1 is a possible D gene (5 bases). The CDR3 length is 14 residues. V was trimmed by 4 bases and J by 0 bases, leaving 9 bases between them. The germline CDR1 and CDR2 sequences are PRHDT and FYEKMQ (reference sequence). The chain's CDR3 is CASSSDTYQETQYF. CDR3 in DNA: TGTGCCAGCAGCTCGGACACCTACCAAGAGACCCAGTACTTC.

In this sample, this clonotype turned up a few times. The V gene is TRBV19, the J gene TRBJ2-1; TRBD2 matches at 7 bases. The CDR3 covers 15 residues. Per the germline V gene, CDR1 is LNHDA and CDR2 is SQIVND (reference sequence). With 1 base clipped from V and 4 bases from J, the junction kept 4 bases outside the gene matches. The CDR3 coding sequence is TGTGCCAGTAGTATAGGCGGGAGTCGATACAATGAGCAGTTCTTC. Translated, it gives CASSIGGSRYNEQFF.